These T cell receptor beta chains were read from a single sample in a study of cytomegalovirus exposure and HLA in healthy donors. The repertoire was sequenced with immunoSEQ multiplex PCR; TCRdb's copy has only in-frame clones and lacks some. The table has about 140,000 clones, 55% to 80% seen once. Sequenced: PBMCs. These receptors were obtained from a human donor in good health. Each CDR3 is given with its conserved first and last residue. A D gene is named only where the DNA matches it firmly. Size values are once, few and many counts, or a class for expanded clones, and some rows have none.

j_call d_call v_call clone_size cdr3_aa cdr3_nt
TRBJ2-3 TRBD1 TRBV6-4 - CASSQTGGLETDTQYF TGTGCCAGCAGCCAGACAGGGGGCCTAGAGACAGATACGCAGTATTTT
TRBJ2-3 - TRBV7-3 - CASSLTSDRSTDTQYF TGTGCCAGCAGCTTAACCTCCGACAGAAGCACAGATACGCAGTATTTT
TRBJ2-7 TRBD2 TRBV11-1 - CASSLGTSGSYEQYF TGTGCCAGCAGCTTAGGGACTAGCGGAAGCTACGAGCAGTACTTC
TRBJ2-3 TRBD1 TRBV5-1 - CASSSLGQGSTDTQYF TGCGCCAGCAGCTCCCTGGGACAGGGAAGCACAGATACGCAGTATTTT
TRBJ2-2 - TRBV4-1 - CASSLPGSGELFF TGCGCCAGCAGCCTCCCCGGGAGCGGGGAGCTGTTTTTT
TRBJ1-2 TRBD1 TRBV10-3 - CAISEFGQESTYGYTF TGTGCCATCAGTGAGTTTGGACAGGAGTCCACCTATGGCTACACCTTC
TRBJ1-2 - TRBV25-1 - CASSDPGDYGYTF TGTGCCAGCAGTGACCCAGGGGACTATGGCTACACCTTC
TRBJ2-3 - TRBV29-1 - CSTNFADTQYF TGCAGCACTAATTTCGCAGATACGCAGTATTTT
TRBJ2-2 - TRBV4-2 - CASSQDVRETGELFF TGTGCCAGCAGCCAAGATGTCAGGGAAACCGGGGAGCTGTTTTTT
TRBJ2-1 TRBD2 TRBV27 - CASSWTSGSDEQFF TGTGCCAGCAGTTGGACTAGCGGGAGCGATGAGCAGTTCTTC
TRBJ1-1 - TRBV6-5 - CASSTRGEGAFF TGTGCCAGCAGCACCCGGGGGGAGGGAGCTTTCTTT
TRBJ1-4 TRBD1 TRBV6-6 - CASSQGSGTGEKLFF TGTGCCAGCAGTCAGGGGTCCGGGACAGGGGAAAAACTGTTTTTT
TRBJ2-7 - TRBV6-5 few CASTLNRGLYEQYF TGTGCCAGCACCCTAAATAGGGGCCTCTACGAGCAGTACTTC
TRBJ2-5 TRBD1 TRBV11-3 - CASSLQGAVWTQYF TGTGCCAGCAGCTTGCAGGGGGCGGTTTGGACCCAGTACTTC
TRBJ2-3 - TRBV7-2 - CASSLARVDTQYF TGTGCCAGCAGCCTAGCGCGGGTAGATACGCAGTATTTT
TRBJ2-7 - TRBV6-5 - CASSYSPTYEQYF TGTGCCAGCAGTTACTCCCCAACCTACGAGCAGTACTTC
TRBJ1-1 - TRBV6-6 few CAAGDVEAFF TGTGCCGCAGGGGACGTGGAAGCTTTCTTT
TRBJ1-1 TRBD1 TRBV11-3 once CASSPQGAGSTEAFF TGTGCCAGCAGCCCACAGGGGGCAGGGAGCACTGAAGCTTTCTTT